What follows are 23 T cell receptor beta chains derived from one specimen sequenced in a study of shared clonotypes between healthy human individuals. Assay used: immunoSEQ multiplex PCR; TCRdb lists only in-frame clones, some missing. The sample includes about 530,000 clones, over 60% of them seen just once. Sequences were obtained from PBMCs. These receptors came from a woman in her 40s in good health. Some clones in this sample may be carry-over from other donors' samples.

This clone was detected a few times. The rearrangement joins TRBV30 to TRBJ1-1, with D possibly TRBD1 on 6 matching bases. V lost 0 bases to trimming and J lost 4 bases, with 9 bases between them. Germline V CDR1 and CDR2: GTSNPN, SVGIG (reference sequence). This CDR3 contains 13 residues. CDR3 DNA: TGTGCCTGGAGTGTAATGGGGGCCACTGAAGCTTTCTTT. Its protein is CAWSVMGATEAFF.

The gene calls are TRBV5-6 and TRBJ2-3; no clear D. CDR3 length: 14 residues. Trimming cost V 3 bases and J 0 bases, with 8 bases left between them. CDR1 and CDR2 from the germline V gene are SGHDT and YYEEEE. The chain's CDR3 is CASSSLTSTDTQYF. The CDR3 DNA follows: TGTGCCAGCAGCTCCCTGACTAGCACAGATACGCAGTATTTT.

In its sample, this clone was seen once. The rearrangement joins TRBV4-2 to TRBJ1-5; D unresolved. The germline V and J ends were trimmed by 0 bases and 3 bases, with 3 bases remaining between them. This CDR3 is 13 amino acids long. Germline V gene lookup returns CDR1 LGHNA and CDR2 YNFKEQ. DNA of the CDR3: TGTGCCAGCAGCCAAGAGAACAATCAGCCCCAGCATTTT. The encoded protein is CASSQENNQPQHF.

The chain employs TRBV7-8 and TRBJ2-1; 11 bases line up with TRBD2. The CDR3 is 16 residues long. CDR1 is SGHVS, CDR2 FQNEAQ, per germline. Losses at the gene ends were 0 bases for V and 6 bases for J; bases not matched to a gene: 4. The CDR3 here is CASSLAPGLAANEQFF. In DNA, the CDR3 is TGTGCCAGCAGCTTAGCTCCGGGACTAGCGGCCAATGAGCAGTTCTTC.

This clone was seen a few times. The J gene is TRBJ1-2, the V gene TRBV30, with 9 bases identical to TRBD1. The CDR3 spans 12 residues. Germline-derived CDR1 and CDR2 are GTSNPN and SVGIG (reference sequence). Trimming removed 3 bases from V and 8 bases from J; junction bases left unmatched: 4. The CDR3 here is CAWRQGALGYTF. For the CDR3, the DNA is TGTGCCTGGAGACAGGGGGCGCTGGGCTACACCTTC.

The chain couples TRBV11-2 to TRBJ2-5; the match to TRBD2 covers 7 bases. Germline-derived CDR1 and CDR2 are SGHAT and FQNNGV. Trimming at V came to 8 bases and at J to 1 base, leaving 7 bases not matched to a gene. The CDR3 is made up of 14 amino acids. The CDR3 is CASRFWGGQETQYF. CDR3 nucleotide sequence: TGTGCCAGCCGTTTTTGGGGGGGCCAAGAGACCCAGTACTTC. The variable domain in full, with the rest retrieved from reference TRBV11-2 and TRBJ2-5, is EAGVAQSPRYKIIEKRQSVAFWCNPISGHATLYWYQQILGQGPKLLIQFQNNGVVDDSQLPKDRFSAERLKGVDSTLKIQPAKLEDSAVYLCASRFWGGQETQYFGPGTRLLVL.

The chain couples TRBV27 to TRBJ2-7, with a possible D match to TRBD1 (6 bases). This CDR3 has 12 residues. The germline gives CDR1 MNHEY, CDR2 SMNVEV (reference sequence). Trimming took 6 bases from V and 7 from J, leaving 13 bases between them. The CDR3 nucleotides read TGTGCCAGCAGGAGACAGGCTTATGAGCAGTACTTC. It is translated as CASRRQAYEQYF.

The chain uses TRBV7-2 and TRBJ2-7; 10 bases fit TRBD2. V shed 5 bases and J 6 bases; nucleotides not matched to a gene: 7. Per the germline V gene, CDR1 is SGHTA and CDR2 is FQGNSA. The CDR3 sequence is 14 residues long. In DNA form, the CDR3 reads TGTGCCAGCAGCCTCTTAGCGGGAGGAGGCGAGCAGTACTTC. It yields the protein CASSLLAGGGEQYF.

The chain recombines TRBV7-9 with TRBJ1-2, with D uncertain. Per germline, CDR1 SEHNR and CDR2 FQNEAQ (reference sequence). Trimming took 5 bases from V and 7 from J, leaving 14 bases between them. The CDR3 runs 13 residues. The CDR3: CASSLDGPRGYTF. Written as DNA, the CDR3 is TGTGCCAGCAGCCTCGATGGGCCGCGTGGCTACACCTTC.

A remark on this clone: This CDR3 is also generated by other DNA sequences in the sample. The chain uses TRBV7-2 and TRBJ1-2, with D unclear. CDR1 and CDR2 (germline): SGHTA, FQGNSA. The CDR3 is 12 amino acids. The V end was cut by 5 bases, the J end by 4 bases, with 8 bases between. CDR3 sequence: CASSRGGYGYTF. The CDR3 nucleotides are TGTGCCAGCAGCCGGGGTGGCTATGGCTACACCTTC.

This chain connects TRBV4-1 to TRBJ2-3, with D possibly being TRBD2 (6 bases). Germline-derived CDR1 and CDR2 are MGHRA and YSYEKL. The CDR3 is made up of 15 amino acids. The ends were cut back, 1 base at V and 0 bases at J, with 8 bases in the middle. This CDR3 is CASSQGGDSTDTQYF. The CDR3 DNA follows: TGCGCCAGCAGCCAAGGCGGGGATAGCACAGATACGCAGTATTTT.

The chain employs TRBV2 and TRBJ2-5; 8 bases match TRBD2. The J call may be mistaken, given a closer DNA end match to TRBJ2-7. The CDR3 is 12 residues long. CDR1 and CDR2 from the germline V gene are SNHLY and FYNNEI. The CDR3: CARSGSSHEQYF. CDR3 coding DNA: TGTGCCAGGAGCGGGAGTTCCCACGAGCAGTACTTC.

About this clone itself: The sample has other DNA sequences that encode this CDR3 too. V and J are TRBV14 and TRBJ2-7, with 7 bases matching TRBD1. CDR3 length equals 14 residues. Trimming took 1 base from V and 2 from J; bases not matched to a gene: 2. CDR1 is SGHDN and CDR2 is FVKESK in the germline V gene. Here the CDR3 DNA reads TGTGCCAGCAGCCAAGGGACAGGCCCCTACGAGCAGTACTTC. Translating it yields CASSQGTGPYEQYF.

The chain combines TRBV2 with TRBJ1-2; D remains ambiguous. CDR3 length: 13 amino acids. V was trimmed by 6 bases and J by 8 bases, leaving 16 bases between them. Germline loops: CDR1 SNHLY, CDR2 FYNNEI. CDR3 in amino acids: CASRKTGVAGYTF. Here the CDR3 DNA reads TGTGCCAGCAGGAAAACTGGGGTAGCAGGCTACACCTTC.

Note on this clone: A much larger clone lies one base from this, so it may be a read error. The same CDR3 also results from other DNA sequences found in this sample. The genes are TRBV20-1 and TRBJ2-7, with unresolved D. The CDR3 has 11 residues. In germline, CDR1 is DFQATT, CDR2 SNEGSKA (reference sequence). This chain's CDR3 is CSARGLPEQYF. The CDR3 nucleotides read TGCAGCGCTAGAGGTCTCCCTGAACAGTACTTC.

The CDR3 is CASSTGTATTDTQYF. The CDR3, as DNA: TGTGCCAGCAGCACCGGGACAGCCACCACAGATACGCAGTATTTT. This chain uses TRBV5-4 with TRBJ2-3, with TRBD1 matching over 7 bases. The V and J ends lost 4 bases and 2 bases, in that order; junction bases with no gene match: 7. The CDR3 runs to 15 residues. CDR1 is SGHNT and CDR2 is YYREEE in the germline V gene (reference sequence).

The J gene is TRBJ2-1, the V gene TRBV2; 11 bases are a match to TRBD1. The V and J ends lost 5 bases and 3 bases, in that order; junction bases with no gene match: 3. The CDR3 contains 15 residues. Germline CDR1 and CDR2: SNHLY and FYNNEI. Written as DNA, the CDR3 is TGTGCCAGCAGTCGGGACAGGGGGGTCTACAATGAGCAGTTCTTC. It yields the protein CASSRDRGVYNEQFF.

The V call is TRBV9, the J call TRBJ2-1; 10 nucleotides agree with TRBD2. CDR3 size: 14 residues. Germline V gene data show CDR1 as SGDLS and CDR2 as YYNGEE. Trimming cost V 3 bases and J 7 bases; bases outside gene matches: 4. The CDR3 sequence is CASSGLAGVNEQFF. Here the CDR3 DNA reads TGTGCCAGCAGCGGCCTAGCGGGAGTGAATGAGCAGTTCTTC. Using reference TRBV9 and TRBJ2-1 for the parts outside the CDR3, the full variable domain is DSGVTQTPKHLITATGQRVTLRCSPRSGDLSVYWYQQSLDQGLQFLIQYYNGEERAKGNILERFSAQQFPDLHSELNLSSLELGDSALYFCASSGLAGVNEQFFGPGTRLTVL.

The V and J genes are TRBV11-1 and TRBJ2-7; 13 nucleotides match TRBD2. J lost 5 bases, V lost 5 bases, and 3 bases had no gene match. CDR3 length: 14 amino acids. Germline CDR1 reads SGHAT; CDR2 reads FQDESV (reference sequence). The CDR3 DNA is TGTGCCAGCAGCAGGGGACTAGCGGGAAACGAGCAGTACTTC. As protein: CASSRGLAGNEQYF.

The chain has TRBV4-2 and TRBJ2-3; 10 bases agree with TRBD2. V lost 4 bases and J lost 0; bases outside the gene matches: 10. Germline values: CDR1 LGHNA, CDR2 YNFKEQ. The CDR3 has 18 residues. CDR3 coding DNA: TGTGCCAGCAGCCGACTGGGGCTAGCGGGAGAGAGCACAGATACGCAGTATTTT. This gives the protein CASSRLGLAGESTDTQYF.

The chain combines TRBV7-2 with TRBJ2-7, with TRBD2 identical over 11 bases. CDR1 SGHTA and CDR2 FQGNSA come from the germline V gene. Trimming took 0 bases from V and 4 from J; bases not matched to a gene: 5. There are 16 residues in the CDR3. The CDR3 DNA reads TGTGCCAGCAGCTTAGCGGAGCTAGCGGGAGGATACGAGCAGTACTTC. It translates to CASSLAELAGGYEQYF.

This chain connects TRBV6-6 to TRBJ2-3; possibly TRBD1 for D (5 bases). Trimming stripped 7 bases from V and 6 bases from J, with 17 bases between. The germline V gene encodes CDR1 MNHNY and CDR2 SVGAGI (reference sequence). This CDR3 region has 14 residues. This chain's CDR3 is CASTAQGSGDTQYF. The CDR3 DNA follows: TGTGCCAGCACCGCCCAGGGTTCAGGCGATACGCAGTATTTT.

This clone was observed a handful of times. This rearrangement joins TRBV7-8 to TRBJ2-7, with unresolved D. Deletions cut 5 bases from V and 0 bases from J, with 11 bases between. The CDR3 length is 14 residues. Germline CDR1 SGHVS, CDR2 FQNEAQ. CDR3 sequence reads: CASSGVRSSYEQYF. CDR3 nucleotide sequence: TGTGCCAGCAGCGGGGTGCGAAGCTCCTACGAGCAGTACTTC. The whole variable domain, remainder taken from reference TRBV7-8 and TRBJ2-7, is GAGVSQSPRYKVAKRGQDVALRCDPISGHVSLFWYQQALGQGPEFLTYFQNEAQLDKSGLPSDRFFAERPEGSVSTLKIQRTQQEDSAVYLCASSGVRSSYEQYFGPGTRLTVT.